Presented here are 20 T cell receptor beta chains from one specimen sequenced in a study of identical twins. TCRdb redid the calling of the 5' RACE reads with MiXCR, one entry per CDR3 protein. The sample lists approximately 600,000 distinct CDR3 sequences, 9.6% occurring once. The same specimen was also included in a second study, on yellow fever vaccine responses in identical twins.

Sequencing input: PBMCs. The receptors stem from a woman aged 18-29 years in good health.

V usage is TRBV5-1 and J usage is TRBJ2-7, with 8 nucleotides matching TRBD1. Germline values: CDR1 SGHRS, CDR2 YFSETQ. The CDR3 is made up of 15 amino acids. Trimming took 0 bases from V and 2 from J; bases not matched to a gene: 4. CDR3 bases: TGCGCCAGCAGCTTGGCAGGGGGCTTCGCCTACGAGCAGTACTTC. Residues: CASSLAGGFAYEQYF.

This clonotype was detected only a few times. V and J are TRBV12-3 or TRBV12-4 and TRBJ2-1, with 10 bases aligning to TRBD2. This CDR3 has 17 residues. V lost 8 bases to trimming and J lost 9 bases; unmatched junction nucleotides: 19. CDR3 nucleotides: TGTGCCAGCCAGCCCTTTGGGCTAGCGGGAGTTTCGGGTGAGCAGTTCTTC. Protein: CASQPFGLAGVSGEQFF.

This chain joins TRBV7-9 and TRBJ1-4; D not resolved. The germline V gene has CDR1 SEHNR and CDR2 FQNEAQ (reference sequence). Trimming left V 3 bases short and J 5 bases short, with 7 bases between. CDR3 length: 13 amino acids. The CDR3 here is CASSLAVNEKLFF. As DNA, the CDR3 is TGTGCCAGCAGCTTGGCGGTAAATGAAAAACTGTTTTTT.

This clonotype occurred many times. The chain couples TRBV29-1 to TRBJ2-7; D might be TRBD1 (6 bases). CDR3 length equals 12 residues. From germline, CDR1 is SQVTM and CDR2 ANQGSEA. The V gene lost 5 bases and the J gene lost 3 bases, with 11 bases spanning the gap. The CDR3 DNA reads TGCAGCGTTCTTTGGGGGCTCTACGAGCAGTACTTC. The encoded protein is CSVLWGLYEQYF.

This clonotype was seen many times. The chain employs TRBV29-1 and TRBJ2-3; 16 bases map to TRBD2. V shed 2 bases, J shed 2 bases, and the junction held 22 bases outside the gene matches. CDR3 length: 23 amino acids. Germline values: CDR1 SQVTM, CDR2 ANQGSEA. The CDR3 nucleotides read TGCAGCGTTGAAAACCCCATCTTATCCGGGACTAGCGGGAGGGGATCTTCCACAGATACGCAGTATTTT. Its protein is CSVENPILSGTSGRGSSTDTQYF.

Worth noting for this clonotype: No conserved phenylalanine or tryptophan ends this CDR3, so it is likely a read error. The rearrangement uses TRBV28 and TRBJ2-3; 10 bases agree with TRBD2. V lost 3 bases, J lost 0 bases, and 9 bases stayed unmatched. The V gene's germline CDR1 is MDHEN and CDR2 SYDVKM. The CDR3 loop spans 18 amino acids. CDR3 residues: CASSFLSSGGESTDTQYL. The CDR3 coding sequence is TGTGCCAGCAGTTTTTTGTCTAGCGGGGGAGAAAGCACAGATACGCAGTATCTT.

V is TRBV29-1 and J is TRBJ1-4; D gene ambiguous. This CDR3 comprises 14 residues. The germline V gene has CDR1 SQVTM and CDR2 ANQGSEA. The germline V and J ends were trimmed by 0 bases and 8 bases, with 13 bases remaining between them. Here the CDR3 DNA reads TGCAGCGTTGAAGATAATCGGCTTCCCGAAAAACTGTTTTTT. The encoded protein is CSVEDNRLPEKLFF.

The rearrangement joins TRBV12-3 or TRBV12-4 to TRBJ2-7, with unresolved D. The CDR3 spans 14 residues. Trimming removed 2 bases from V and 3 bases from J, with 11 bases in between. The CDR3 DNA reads TGTGCCAGCAGTTTATCCGGGTTTGGCTACGAGCAGTACTTC. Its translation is CASSLSGFGYEQYF.

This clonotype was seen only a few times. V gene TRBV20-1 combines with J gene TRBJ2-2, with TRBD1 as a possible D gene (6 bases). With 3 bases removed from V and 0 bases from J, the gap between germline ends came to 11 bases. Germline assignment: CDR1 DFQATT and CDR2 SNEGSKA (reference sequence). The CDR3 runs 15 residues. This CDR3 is CSASPGAANTGELFF. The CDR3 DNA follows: TGCAGTGCTAGCCCAGGGGCGGCGAACACCGGGGAGCTGTTTTTT.

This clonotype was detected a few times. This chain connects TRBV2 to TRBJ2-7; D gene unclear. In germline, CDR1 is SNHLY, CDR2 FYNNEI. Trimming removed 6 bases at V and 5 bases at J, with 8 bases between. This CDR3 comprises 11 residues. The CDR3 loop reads CASRKFDEQYF. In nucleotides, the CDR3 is TGTGCCAGCAGGAAGTTTGACGAGCAGTACTTC. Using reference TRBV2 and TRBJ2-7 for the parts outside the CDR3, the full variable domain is EPEVTQTPSHQVTQMGQEVILRCVPISNHLYFYWYRQILGQKVEFLVSFYNNEISEKSEIFDDQFSVERPDGSNFTLKIRSTKLEDSAMYFCASRKFDEQYFGPGTRLTVT.

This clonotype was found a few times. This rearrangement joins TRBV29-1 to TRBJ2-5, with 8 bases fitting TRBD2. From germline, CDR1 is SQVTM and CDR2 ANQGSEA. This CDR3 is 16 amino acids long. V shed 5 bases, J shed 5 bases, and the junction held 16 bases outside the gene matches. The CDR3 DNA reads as TGCAGCGTTACCCCCTGGGAAGCGGGGGCGGGGGAGACCCAGTACTTC. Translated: CSVTPWEAGAGETQYF.

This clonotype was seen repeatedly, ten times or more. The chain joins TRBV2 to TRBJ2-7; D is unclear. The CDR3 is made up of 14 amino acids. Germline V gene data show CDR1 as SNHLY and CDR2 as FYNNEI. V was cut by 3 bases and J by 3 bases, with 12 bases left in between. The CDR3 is CASSDGWQNYEQYF. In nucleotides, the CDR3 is TGTGCCAGCAGTGACGGTTGGCAAAACTACGAGCAGTACTTC.

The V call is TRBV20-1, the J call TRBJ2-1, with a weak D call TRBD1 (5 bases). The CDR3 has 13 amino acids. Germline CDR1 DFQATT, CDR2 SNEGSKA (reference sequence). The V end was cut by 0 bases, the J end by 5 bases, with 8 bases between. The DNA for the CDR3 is TGCAGTGCTAGAGATTACAGGAACAATGAGCAGTTCTTC. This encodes CSARDYRNNEQFF.

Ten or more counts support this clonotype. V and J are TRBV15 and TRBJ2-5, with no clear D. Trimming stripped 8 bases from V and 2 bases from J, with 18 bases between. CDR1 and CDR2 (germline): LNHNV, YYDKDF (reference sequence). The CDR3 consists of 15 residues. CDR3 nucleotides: TGTGCCACCCAGGTGGGGTCACTGACTCAAGAGACCCAGTACTTC. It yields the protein CATQVGSLTQETQYF.

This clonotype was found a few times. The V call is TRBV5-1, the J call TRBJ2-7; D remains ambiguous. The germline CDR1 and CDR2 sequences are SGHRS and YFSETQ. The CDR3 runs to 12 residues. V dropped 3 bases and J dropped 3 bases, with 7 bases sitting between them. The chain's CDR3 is CASSSANYEQYF. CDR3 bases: TGCGCCAGCAGCTCGGCGAACTACGAGCAGTACTTC.

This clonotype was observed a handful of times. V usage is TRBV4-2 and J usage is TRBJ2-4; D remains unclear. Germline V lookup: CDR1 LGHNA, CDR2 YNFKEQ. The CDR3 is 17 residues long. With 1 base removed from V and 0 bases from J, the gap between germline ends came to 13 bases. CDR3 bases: TGTGCCAGCAGCCAAGTCAGAACCGGAGAAGCCAAAAACATTCAGTACTTC. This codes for CASSQVRTGEAKNIQYF.

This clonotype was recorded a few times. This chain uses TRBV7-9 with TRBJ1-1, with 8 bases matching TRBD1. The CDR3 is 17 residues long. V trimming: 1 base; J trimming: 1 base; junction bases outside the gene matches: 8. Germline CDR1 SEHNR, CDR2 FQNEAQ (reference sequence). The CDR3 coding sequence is TGTGCCAGCAGCTTAGTCGGCCAGGGGGCGAGGAACACTGAAGCTTTCTTT. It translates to CASSLVGQGARNTEAFF.

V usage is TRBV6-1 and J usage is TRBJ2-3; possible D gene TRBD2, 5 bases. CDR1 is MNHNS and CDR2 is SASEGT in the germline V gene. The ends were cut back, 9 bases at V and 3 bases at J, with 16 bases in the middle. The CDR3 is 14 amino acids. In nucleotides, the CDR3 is TGTGCCAGTACGAGGGTAGTATCAACAGATACGCAGTATTTT. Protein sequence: CASTRVVSTDTQYF.

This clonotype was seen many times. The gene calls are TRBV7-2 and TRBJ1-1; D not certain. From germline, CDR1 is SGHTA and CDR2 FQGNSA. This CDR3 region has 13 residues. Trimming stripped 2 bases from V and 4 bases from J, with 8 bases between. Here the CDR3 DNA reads TGTGCCAGCAGCTTACGAAGAGGCACTGAAGCTTTCTTT. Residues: CASSLRRGTEAFF.

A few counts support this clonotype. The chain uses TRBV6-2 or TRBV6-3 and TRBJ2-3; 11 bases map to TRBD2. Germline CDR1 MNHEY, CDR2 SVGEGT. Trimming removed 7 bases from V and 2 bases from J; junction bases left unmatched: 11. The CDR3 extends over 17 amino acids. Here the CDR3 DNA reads TGTGCCAGCACAACGCGAAGACTAGCGGGAAACACAGATACGCAGTATTTT. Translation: CASTTRRLAGNTDTQYF.